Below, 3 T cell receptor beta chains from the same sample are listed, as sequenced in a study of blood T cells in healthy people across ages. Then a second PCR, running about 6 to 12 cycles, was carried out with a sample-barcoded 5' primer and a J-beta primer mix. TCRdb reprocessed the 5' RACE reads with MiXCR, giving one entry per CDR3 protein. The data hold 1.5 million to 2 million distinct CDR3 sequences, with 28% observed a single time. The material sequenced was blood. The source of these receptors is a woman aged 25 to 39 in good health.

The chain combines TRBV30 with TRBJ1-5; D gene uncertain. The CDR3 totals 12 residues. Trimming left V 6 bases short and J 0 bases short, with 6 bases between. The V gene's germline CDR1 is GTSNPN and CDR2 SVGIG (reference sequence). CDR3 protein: CACSISNQPQHF. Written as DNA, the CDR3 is TGTGCCTGTTCCATTAGCAATCAGCCCCAGCATTTT.

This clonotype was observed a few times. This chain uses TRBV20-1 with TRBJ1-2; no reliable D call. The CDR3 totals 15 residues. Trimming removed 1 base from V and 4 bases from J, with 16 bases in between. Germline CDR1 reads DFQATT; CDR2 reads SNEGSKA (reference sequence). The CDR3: CSARGKNGETYGYTF. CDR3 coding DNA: TGCAGTGCTAGAGGAAAAAACGGGGAAACCTATGGCTACACCTTC.

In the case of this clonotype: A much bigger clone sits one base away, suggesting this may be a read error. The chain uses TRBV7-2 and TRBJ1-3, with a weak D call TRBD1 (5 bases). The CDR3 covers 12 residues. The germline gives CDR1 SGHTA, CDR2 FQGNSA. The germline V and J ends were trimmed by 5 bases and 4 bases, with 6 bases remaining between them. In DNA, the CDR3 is TGTGCCAGCAGCCGACAGGGAAACACCATATATTTT. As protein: CASSRQGNTIYF.